Listed below are T cell receptor beta chains from one sample, sequenced in a study of blood T cell repertoires in COVID-19. The table came from immunoSEQ multiplex PCR; TCRdb's copy has only in-frame clones and leaves some out. The sample records over 130,000 clones, 70% to 80% being singletons. Sequencing input: peripheral blood. The receptors here all came from a woman in her fifties or sixties with active or convalescent COVID-19. The CDR3 runs from the conserved cysteine through the conserved F or W. Each record gives: D gene, clone size, J gene, V gene, CDR3 protein, CDR3 DNA. The D gene is left open where the match is weak. Size values are once, few and many counts, or a class for expanded clones, and some rows have none.

TRBD1 | once | TRBJ2-2 | TRBV11-3 | CASSPRRDRSTGELFF | TGTGCCAGCAGCCCACGCCGGGACAGGTCCACCGGGGAGCTGTTTTTT
TRBD1 | NA | TRBJ1-2 | TRBV18 | CASSPYLGQGKNGYTF | TGTGCCAGCTCACCATATCTGGGACAGGGGAAGAATGGCTACACCTTC
TRBD1 | NA | TRBJ1-1 | TRBV29-1 | CSVKGQQNTEAFF | TGCAGCGTCAAGGGACAGCAGAACACTGAAGCTTTCTTT
NA | NA | TRBJ1-4 | TRBV4-3 | CASSQDFTRATNEKLFF | TGCGCCAGCAGCCAAGATTTTACCCGAGCAACTAATGAAAAACTGTTTTTT
TRBD2 | NA | TRBJ2-4 | TRBV29-1 | CSVEVGASGRNIQYF | TGCAGCGTTGAAGTCGGGGCTAGCGGGAGAAACATTCAGTACTTC
TRBD1 | NA | TRBJ1-3 | TRBV9 | CASSYDRDGNTIYF | TGTGCCAGCAGCTATGACAGGGATGGAAACACCATATATTTT
NA | once | TRBJ2-7 | TRBV19 | CASSMGQTYEQYF | TGTGCCAGTAGTATGGGACAAACCTACGAGCAGTACTTC
TRBD2 | NA | TRBJ2-1 | TRBV18 | CASSPRGSDYNEQFF | TGTGCCAGCTCACCCCGCGGGAGCGATTACAATGAGCAGTTCTTC
TRBD1 | NA | TRBJ1-1 | TRBV2 | CASSDRGRRAFF | TGTGCCAGCAGTGACAGGGGGAGGAGAGCTTTCTTT
TRBD1 | NA | TRBJ2-1 | TRBV27 | CATTQGNEQFF | TGTGCCACTACACAGGGGAATGAGCAGTTCTTC
NA | NA | TRBJ2-7 | TRBV6-5 | CASSYGPSYEQYF | TGTGCCAGCAGTTACGGGCCTTCCTACGAGCAGTACTTC
NA | NA | TRBJ2-3 | TRBV14 | CASSYGQPSTDTQYF | TGTGCCAGCAGCTACGGACAGCCTAGCACAGATACGCAGTATTTT
NA | once | TRBJ1-5 | TRBV7-2 | CASSLQGGQPQHF | TGTGCCAGCAGCTTACAGGGCGGTCAGCCCCAGCATTTT
TRBD1 | NA | TRBJ1-4 | TRBV3-1/TRBV3-2 | CASSQTGQGWEKLFF | TGTGCCAGCAGCCAAACGGGACAGGGGTGGGAAAAACTGTTTTTT
TRBD1 | NA | TRBJ1-3 | TRBV7-2 | CASSNDRGSGNTIYF | TGTGCCAGCAGCAATGACAGGGGAAGTGGAAACACCATATATTTT
NA | NA | TRBJ2-5 | TRBV6-5 | CASSPDRDTYSQYF | TGTGCCAGCAGCCCCGATAGGGACACCTACTCCCAGTACTTC
NA | NA | TRBJ2-2 | TRBV6-2/TRBV6-3 | CASSYSRANTGELFF | TGTGCCAGCAGTTATTCCCGGGCGAACACCGGGGAGCTGTTTTTT
TRBD1 | NA | TRBJ1-6 | TRBV5-6 | CASSPGQGWNSPLHF | TGTGCCAGCAGCCCCGGACAGGGGTGGAATTCACCCCTCCACTTT
TRBD1 | NA | TRBJ2-5 | TRBV7-2 | CASSKGQQETQYF | TGTGCCAGCAGCAAGGGACAGCAAGAGACCCAGTACTTC
TRBD1 | NA | TRBJ1-1 | TRBV29-1 | CSGGQGGTEAFF | TGCAGCGGCGGACAGGGAGGGACTGAAGCTTTCTTT
NA | NA | TRBJ2-2 | TRBV19 | CASAWGALNTGELFF | TGTGCCAGCGCGTGGGGAGCATTGAACACCGGGGAGCTGTTTTTT
NA | NA | TRBJ2-5 | TRBV29-1 | CSGGDSDGAQYF | TGCAGCGGGGGGGACTCGGATGGGGCCCAGTACTTC
TRBD1 | NA | TRBJ2-7 | TRBV7-8 | CASSPDGRGLYEQYF | TGTGCCAGCAGCCCGGACGGCAGGGGGCTCTACGAGCAGTACTTC
TRBD1 | NA | TRBJ2-7 | TRBV10-1 | CASRRGGQGASYEQYF | TGCGCCAGCAGGAGAGGGGGACAGGGGGCTTCCTACGAGCAGTACTTC
TRBD1 | NA | TRBJ1-2 | TRBV4-3 | CASSQAGQGAIGYGYTF | TGCGCCAGCAGCCAAGCGGGACAGGGGGCTATCGGCTATGGCTACACCTTC
TRBD1 | NA | TRBJ2-7 | TRBV28 | CASSPSGTGVYEQYF | TGTGCCAGCAGTCCATCAGGGACAGGGGTTTACGAGCAGTACTTC
TRBD1 | once | TRBJ2-3 | TRBV6-5 | CASSSGQYTDTQYF | TGTGCCAGCAGTTCGGGACAGTACACAGATACGCAGTATTTT
NA | NA | TRBJ2-7 | TRBV11-2 | CASSLGPDFLYEQYF | TGTGCCAGCAGCTTAGGCCCCGACTTCCTATACGAGCAGTACTTC
NA | NA | TRBJ2-7 | TRBV30 | CAWKFDPREQYF | TGTGCCTGGAAGTTCGATCCCCGGGAGCAGTACTTC
NA | NA | TRBJ1-6 | TRBV30 | CAWSVSQGNSPLHF | TGTGCCTGGAGTGTTAGCCAGGGTAATTCACCCCTCCACTTT
TRBD1 | NA | TRBJ1-1 | TRBV29-1 | CSVDRGQGEAFF | TGCAGCGTTGACAGGGGGCAGGGTGAAGCTTTCTTT
NA | NA | TRBJ1-1 | TRBV19 | CASEANTEAFF | TGTGCCAGCGAAGCGAACACTGAAGCTTTCTTT
NA | few | TRBJ2-3 | TRBV2 | CASSVLEDTQYF | TGTGCCAGCAGTGTGCTGGAGGATACGCAGTATTTT
TRBD1 | NA | TRBJ1-1 | TRBV6-5 | CASTRQGINTEAFF | TGTGCCAGCACCCGACAGGGAATAAACACTGAAGCTTTCTTT
TRBD2 | NA | TRBJ2-7 | TRBV19 | CASSIGLREVSYEQYF | TGTGCCAGTAGTATAGGTCTGCGGGAGGTGTCCTACGAGCAGTACTTC
NA | NA | TRBJ1-2 | TRBV2 | CASSEDRARAYGYTF | TGTGCCAGCAGTGAAGATAGGGCCAGGGCCTATGGCTACACCTTC
NA | NA | TRBJ2-7 | TRBV6-5 | CASRRQDLYEQYF | TGTGCCAGCAGACGACAGGACCTCTACGAGCAGTACTTC
NA | NA | TRBJ1-6 | TRBV10-3 | CAISATPAGENSPLHF | TGTGCCATCAGTGCGACCCCAGCAGGGGAGAATTCACCCCTCCACTTT
NA | once | TRBJ1-1 | TRBV18 | CASSRGGTEAFF | TGTGCCAGTTCACGAGGGGGCACTGAAGCTTTCTTT
TRBD2 | NA | TRBJ2-1 | TRBV19 | CASSRQAGSYNEQFF | TGTGCCAGTAGTAGACAAGCGGGGTCCTACAATGAGCAGTTCTTC